The entry that follows covers one TCR beta chain sequence. This sample stems from a study of blood T cell repertoires in COVID-19. Sequencing used immunoSEQ multiplex PCR; TCRdb keeps in-frame clones, though not all of them. The repertoire has around 140,000 clones, around 80% of them found once; the top ten carry about 9.4%. The CDR3 has 18 amino acids. J gave up 6 bases and V 0 bases, and 15 bases lay outside the gene matches. The chain carries TRBV23-1 and TRBJ1-2; 8 positions match TRBD1. TRBV23-1 is filed as an ORF, its function uncertain. The clonotype originates from a man in his sixties with active or convalescent COVID-19. The sequenced material came from peripheral blood. For the CDR3, the DNA is TGCGCCAGCAGTCAATCCCCCGCCCCAGGGGGCATGGATGATGGCTACACCTTC. It specifies CASSQSPAPGGMDDGYTF.